Shown below are 26 T cell receptor beta chains from a single sample sequenced in a study of T-cell reconstitution after alpha-beta-depleted transplantation in children. Unique molecular identifiers tagged the TCRbeta library. TCRdb itself ran the PCR reads through MiXCR, one entry per CDR3 protein. The data show about 600,000 distinct CDR3 sequences, roughly 24% seen once. Specimen: PBMCs, mostly from graft donor cells, collected 360 days after TCRalphabeta/CD19-depleted stem cell transplant. These receptor sequences come from a boy under two years old who had a stem cell transplant for acute myeloid leukemia, so the T cells may come from the graft donor.

Concerning this clonotype itself: One end of the junction varies from germline; a read error may be responsible. The rearrangement links TRBV20-1 to TRBJ1-5; possibly TRBD1 for D (5 bases). The CDR3 runs 12 residues. Germline V gene lookup returns CDR1 DFQATT and CDR2 SNEGSKA (reference sequence). CDR3: CSARGGGQPQHF. DNA for the CDR3: TGCAGTGCCAGAGGCGGGGGGCAGCCCCAGCATTTT.

This clonotype was seen a few times. CDR3 sequence: CASSAGTGGYEQFF. CDR3 DNA: TGTGCCAGCAGCGCCGGGACAGGGGGGTATGAGCAGTTCTTC. This chain links TRBV6-1 with TRBJ2-1, with 11 bases lining up with TRBD1. Germline V gene lookup returns CDR1 MNHNS and CDR2 SASEGT. This CDR3 contains 14 residues. Trimming at V came to 6 bases and at J to 8 bases, leaving 6 bases not matched to a gene.

In this sample, this clonotype turned up a few times. V is TRBV6-5 and J is TRBJ2-2; D perhaps matches TRBD2 (6 bases). V lost 3 bases and J lost 3, with 8 bases in between. Germline V gives CDR1 MNHEY, CDR2 SVGAGI. The CDR3 has 14 amino acids. The DNA of the CDR3 is TGTGCCAGCAGTTATTGGGGGGACACCGGGGAGCTGTTTTTT. This codes for CASSYWGDTGELFF.

V gene TRBV29-1 combines with J gene TRBJ2-7, with D maybe TRBD1 (5 bases). Trimming took 1 base from V and 5 from J, leaving 12 bases between them. The CDR3 totals 13 residues. CDR1 is SQVTM and CDR2 is ANQGSEA in the germline V gene. CDR3 DNA sequence: TGCAGCGTTGAAGGCAGGGTAAAGGACGAGCAGTACTTC. Translated, it gives CSVEGRVKDEQYF.

This chain connects TRBV29-1 to TRBJ2-3, with TRBD2 identical over 8 bases. This CDR3 is 15 amino acids long. Trimming cost V 5 bases and J 2 bases; bases outside gene matches: 9. Germline V gene sequence: CDR1 SQVTM, CDR2 ANQGSEA. The CDR3 DNA reads as TGCAGCGTTTTCGCCAGCGGGGGAGTCACAGATACGCAGTATTTT. As protein: CSVFASGGVTDTQYF.

This clonotype occurred many times. This chain links TRBV3-1 with TRBJ2-7; D remains ambiguous. Germline values: CDR1 LGHDT, CDR2 YNNKEL (reference sequence). The V and J ends lost 0 bases and 7 bases respectively, with 10 bases between them. CDR3 size: 13 residues. CDR3 sequence reads: CASSQDPTMEQYF. CDR3 coding DNA: TGTGCCAGCAGCCAAGACCCAACCATGGAGCAGTACTTC.

Concerning this clonotype itself: A read error may be the cause here, since a much bigger clone is one base away. The V gene is TRBV5-4, the J gene TRBJ1-1; D might be TRBD1 (5 bases). The germline V gene encodes CDR1 SGHNT and CDR2 YYREEE (reference sequence). This CDR3 comprises 13 residues. The CDR3 coding sequence is TGTGCCAGCGGCTTGGGGGGGACTAGTGAAGCTTTCTTT. The encoded protein is CASGLGGTSEAFF.

This clonotype was observed many times. The chain recombines TRBV7-2 with TRBJ1-6; D is unclear. Germline V CDR1 and CDR2: SGHTA, FQGNSA. Trimming pared 1 base from V and 7 bases from J, leaving 5 bases between. This CDR3 contains 13 residues. For the CDR3, the DNA is TGTGCCAGCAGCTTAGAGTGGAATTCACCCCTCCACTTT. Its protein is CASSLEWNSPLHF.

This chain joins TRBV7-9 and TRBJ1-1; maybe TRBD1 (5 bases). Deletions cut 3 bases from V and 2 bases from J, with 16 bases between. The CDR3 has 16 residues. Germline CDR1 SEHNR, CDR2 FQNEAQ (reference sequence). This CDR3 is CASSLGQGSLNTEAFF. The CDR3 nucleotides read TGTGCCAGCAGCTTGGGGCAGGGATCGTTAAACACTGAAGCTTTCTTT.

The table lists this clonotype with many counts. The rearrangement links TRBV7-9 to TRBJ2-7; D perhaps matches TRBD2 (5 bases). Trimming pared 3 bases from V and 6 bases from J, leaving 12 bases between. The CDR3 has 13 amino acids. Germline CDR1 and CDR2: SEHNR and FQNEAQ (reference sequence). In DNA, the CDR3 is TGTGCCAGCAGCTTGGACTCTCTCGGCGAGCAGTACTTC. Amino acid sequence: CASSLDSLGEQYF. Using reference TRBV7-9 and TRBJ2-7 for the parts outside the CDR3, the full variable domain is DTGVSQNPRHKITKRGQNVTFRCDPISEHNRLYWYRQTLGQGPEFLTYFQNEAQLEKSRLLSDRFSAERPKGSFSTLEIQRTEQGDSAMYLCASSLDSLGEQYFGPGTRLTVT.

This clonotype was observed a single time. CDR3 region: CASSEYPETQYF. The CDR3 region has the DNA TGTGCCAGCAGCGAATACCCGGAGACCCAGTACTTC. This sequence joins TRBV7-8 and TRBJ2-5; D call uncertain. V lost 5 bases and J 5 bases, leaving 9 bases between the germline ends. The CDR3 consists of 12 residues. Germline V gene lookup returns CDR1 SGHVS and CDR2 FQNEAQ.

This clonotype was recorded many times. This chain connects TRBV20-1 to TRBJ1-4; D gene unclear. V lost 1 base, J lost 0 bases, and 21 bases lay in between. Germline V CDR1 and CDR2: DFQATT, SNEGSKA (reference sequence). This CDR3 has 19 residues. The CDR3 loop is CSARGIRTHDRATNEKLFF. The CDR3 bases are TGCAGTGCTAGAGGGATACGCACTCACGACCGGGCAACTAATGAAAAACTGTTTTTT.

V is TRBV5-1 and J is TRBJ2-5; a weak D match, TRBD2 (6 bases). The V gene lost 3 bases and the J gene lost 9 bases, with 9 bases spanning the gap. CDR3 size: 11 residues. CDR1 and CDR2 (germline): SGHRS, YFSETQ. The CDR3 nucleotides are TGCGCCAGCAGCTACGGGACTTCCCAGTACTTC. Its translation is CASSYGTSQYF.

This clonotype was counted a few times. The chain has TRBV6-5 and TRBJ2-1, with TRBD2 matching 7 bases. The CDR3 spans 16 residues. Trimming cost V 0 bases and J 4 bases; bases outside gene matches: 6. Germline V gives CDR1 MNHEY, CDR2 SVGAGI. The CDR3 bases are TGTGCCAGCAGTTACTCGAGCGGGGTCAGGTACAATGAGCAGTTCTTC. Its translation: CASSYSSGVRYNEQFF.

The gene calls are TRBV6-1 and TRBJ2-7; D might be TRBD1 or TRBD2, each matching 5 bases. This CDR3 spans 14 amino acids. Germline values: CDR1 MNHNS, CDR2 SASEGT. V was trimmed by 10 bases and J by 2 bases, leaving 18 bases between them. CDR3 region: CAMGEEVQTYEQYF. CDR3 in DNA: TGTGCCATGGGGGAAGAGGTACAGACCTACGAGCAGTACTTC.

This clonotype was observed at least ten times. V gene TRBV18 combines with J gene TRBJ2-5; no definite D call. Germline CDR1 KGHSH, CDR2 LQKENI. This CDR3 comprises 12 residues. V dropped 1 base and J dropped 5 bases, with 5 bases sitting between them. The CDR3 nucleotides read TGTGCCAGCTCACCACTTTCGGAGACCCAGTACTTC. It codes for CASSPLSETQYF.

The chain links TRBV5-1 to TRBJ2-5; D is uncertain. This CDR3 is built from 15 residues. CDR1 and CDR2 (germline): SGHRS, YFSETQ. Trimming shortened V by 4 bases and J by 4 bases, and 17 bases separated the two germline ends. Here the CDR3 DNA reads TGCGCCAGCAGCGGCCCGGACGGTCTAGGAGAGACCCAGTACTTC. Translation gives CASSGPDGLGETQYF.

The rearrangement uses TRBV11-2 and TRBJ1-2, with D unresolved. From germline, CDR1 is SGHAT and CDR2 FQNNGV. V was trimmed by 3 bases and J by 3 bases, leaving 14 bases between them. The CDR3 has 15 residues. The CDR3 spells CASSFSRAGYYGYTF. The DNA for the CDR3 is TGTGCCAGCAGCTTCTCCCGCGCAGGCTACTATGGCTACACCTTC.

The chain employs TRBV7-9 and TRBJ2-1; 12 bases fit TRBD1. The germline gives CDR1 SEHNR, CDR2 FQNEAQ (reference sequence). The length of the CDR3 is 15 residues. After removal of 3 bases from V and 9 bases from J, the junction contained 6 bases not matched to a gene. CDR3 bases: TGTGCCAGCAGCTTCTCCGGGACAGGGGGCTTTGAGCAGTTCTTC. Translating gives CASSFSGTGGFEQFF.

This clonotype was counted a few times. This chain joins TRBV29-1 and TRBJ2-2; D not resolved. Trimming removed 6 bases at V and 0 bases at J, with 11 bases between. The CDR3 is made up of 14 amino acids. Germline V gene sequence: CDR1 SQVTM, CDR2 ANQGSEA. CDR3 protein: CSVLDNANTGELFF. The CDR3 region has the DNA TGCAGCGTCCTTGACAACGCGAACACCGGGGAGCTGTTTTTT.

Many counts were recorded for this clonotype. The V gene is TRBV20-1, the J gene TRBJ2-2, with D maybe TRBD2 (7 bases). V was pared by 2 bases and J by 3 bases, with 10 bases between. The CDR3 spans 14 residues. CDR1 and CDR2 from the germline V gene are DFQATT and SNEGSKA (reference sequence). CDR3 nucleotides: TGCAGTGCTAGACGGGGGGCCGACACCGGGGAGCTGTTTTTT. Protein: CSARRGADTGELFF.

This clonotype was recorded at least ten times. V and J are TRBV12-3 or TRBV12-4 and TRBJ2-3; 11 nucleotides match TRBD2. The J segment lost 5 bases and the V segment lost 7 bases, leaving 8 bases of the junction unmatched. This CDR3 is 15 amino acids long. The chain's CDR3 is CASNPTSGVQDTQYF. The CDR3, as DNA: TGTGCCAGCAACCCGACTAGCGGGGTCCAAGATACGCAGTATTTT.

This clonotype has more than one count but fewer than ten. This chain links TRBV10-3 with TRBJ2-7; D assignment may be TRBD1 or TRBD2 (5 bases each). The germline V gene encodes CDR1 ENHRY and CDR2 SYGVKD. The V and J ends lost 2 bases and 6 bases respectively, with 5 bases between them. This CDR3 has 11 residues. Here the CDR3 DNA reads TGTGCCATCAGTGAGGGGGGCGAGCAGTACGTC. It is translated as CAISEGGEQYV.

This clonotype was seen repeatedly, ten times or more. The rearrangement uses TRBV29-1 and TRBJ1-3, with 7 bases aligning to TRBD1. Looked up from germline, CDR1 is SQVTM and CDR2 is ANQGSEA. V dropped 7 bases and J dropped 3; count of bases not matched to a gene: 9. This CDR3 contains 14 residues. CDR3 sequence (DNA): TGCAGCGCTAGGACAGGTGCGGATGGAAACACCATATATTTT. Translated: CSARTGADGNTIYF.

Only a few counts were recorded for this clonotype. For the CDR3, the DNA is TGCAGTGCTACGACAGCTAGCACAGATACGCAGTATTTT. It encodes CSATTASTDTQYF. The V gene is TRBV20-1, the J gene TRBJ2-3, with a weak D call TRBD1 (5 bases). The CDR3 is made up of 13 amino acids. Trimming stripped 4 bases from V and 0 bases from J, with 8 bases between. Germline V lookup: CDR1 DFQATT, CDR2 SNEGSKA (reference sequence).

This clonotype was recorded a few times. The CDR3 DNA is TGTGCCAGCAGTTTAAGGACAGTGGGTCAGCCCCAGCATTTT. Its protein is CASSLRTVGQPQHF. The rearrangement uses TRBV12-3 or TRBV12-4 and TRBJ1-5, with D possibly TRBD1 on 6 matching bases. The V and J ends lost 2 bases and 6 bases respectively, with 11 bases between them. The CDR3 extends over 14 amino acids.